These 28 T cell receptor beta chains share one sample of origin, sequenced in a study of T cells expressing NK-cell markers. TCRdb re-called the 5' RACE reads and shows each CDR3 protein once, DNA omitted. The sample features over 350,000 distinct CDR3 sequences, with about 10% in its top ten. The specimen sequenced was blood T cells: a sorted CD56 or NKG2C T cell subset, CD4+ or CD8+ T cells, or bulk PBMC T cells (not recorded which). These receptors were collected from a woman aged 45-60 years in good health.

The J gene is TRBJ2-1, the V gene TRBV6-5; TCRdb reports TRBD1, a call that lacks DNA to check it against. CDR1 MNHEY and CDR2 SVGAGI come from the germline V gene. The CDR3 has 18 amino acids. The CDR3 region is CASSYSRFRGRPHNEQFF.

The chain is built from TRBV20-1 and TRBJ2-1; TCRdb calls TRBD2, which cannot be checked without DNA. The CDR3 consists of 17 residues. Germline values: CDR1 DFQATT, CDR2 SNEGSKA (reference sequence). CDR3 region: CSAPPPGLSLYNNEQFF.

The chain has TRBV4-2 and TRBJ2-7; the D call from TCRdb, TRBD2, cannot be confirmed without DNA. CDR3 length equals 19 residues. CDR1 and CDR2 (germline): LGHNA, YNFKEQ. The chain's CDR3 is CASSQEGILAGVGLYEQYF.

The chain carries TRBV14 and TRBJ2-1. Germline V CDR1 and CDR2: SGHDN, FVKESK. CDR3 length equals 15 residues. CDR3 protein: CASSQLEAGYNEQFF.

The chain uses TRBV5-1 and TRBJ2-7; the TCRdb call, TRBD2, lacks DNA for checking. This CDR3 region has 16 residues. CDR1 and CDR2 (germline): SGHRS, YFSETQ. The CDR3 region is CASSFLPGLAEDEQYF. Combining the CDR3 with reference TRBV5-1 and TRBJ2-7 gives the whole variable domain KAGVTQTPRYLIKTRGQQVTLSCSPISGHRSVSWYQQTPGQGLQFLFEYFSETQRNKGNFPGRFSGRQFSNSRSEMNVSTLELGDSALYLCASSFLPGLAEDEQYFGPGTRLTVT.

The chain links TRBV4-1 to TRBJ2-2; no DNA is available, so the TRBD2 call from TCRdb remains unchecked. CDR1 is MGHRA and CDR2 is YSYEKL in the germline V gene. This CDR3 comprises 15 residues. The CDR3 protein is CASSQAGLAVGELFF.

The V call is TRBV20-1, the J call TRBJ2-1; TCRdb designates TRBD1, a call that cannot be tested without DNA. This CDR3 is 15 amino acids long. Germline values: CDR1 DFQATT, CDR2 SNEGSKA (reference sequence). CDR3 sequence reads: CSAFSGTGLWNEQFF.

CDR3 residues: CASNTGTSGTETQYF. The chain uses TRBV6-5 and TRBJ2-5; TCRdb names TRBD2, which stays unverified in the absence of DNA. The CDR3 loop spans 15 amino acids. Germline CDR1 is MNHEY and CDR2 is SVGAGI.

The V and J genes are TRBV9 and TRBJ2-2. Looked up from germline, CDR1 is SGDLS and CDR2 is YYNGEE. This CDR3 has 12 residues. The CDR3 region is CATSRDTGELFF.

This chain uses TRBV29-1 with TRBJ2-5; the D call from TCRdb, TRBD2, cannot be confirmed without DNA. Germline CDR1 is SQVTM and CDR2 is ANQGSEA. The CDR3 has 15 residues. CDR3 sequence: CSVEISGSFWETQYF.

This chain joins TRBV5-1 and TRBJ2-4; the D call of TRBD2 rests on TCRdb alone, since no DNA is present to check it. Germline V lookup: CDR1 SGHRS, CDR2 YFSETQ. The CDR3 is made up of 16 amino acids. Here the CDR3 reads CASSSFSGGSQNIQYF.

J is TRBJ2-1 and V is TRBV5-1. This CDR3 spans 12 amino acids. Germline assignment: CDR1 SGHRS and CDR2 YFSETQ. The CDR3 spells CASSLDGNEQFF.

The CDR3 loop is CASSFGLRADSTNEKLFF. The rearrangement links TRBV12-3 or TRBV12-4 to TRBJ1-4; without DNA, the TCRdb call of TRBD1 cannot be checked. The CDR3 consists of 18 residues.

The chain joins TRBV7-9 to TRBJ2-3. Germline-derived CDR1 and CDR2 are SEHNR and FQNEAQ (reference sequence). The CDR3 spans 12 residues. The chain's CDR3 is CASSSLADTQYF.

The J gene is TRBJ2-3, the V gene TRBV2; TCRdb's assignment of TRBD1 cannot be checked, as there is no DNA. The CDR3 has 14 amino acids. Germline assignment: CDR1 SNHLY and CDR2 FYNNEI. CDR3 sequence reads: CASSRGTGVDTQYF.

The chain couples TRBV12-3 or TRBV12-4 to TRBJ2-1. The CDR3 covers 15 residues. The CDR3 loop is CASSFSGDTYNEQFF.

This rearrangement joins TRBV20-1 to TRBJ2-1; TCRdb calls TRBD1, which cannot be checked without DNA. The length of the CDR3 is 14 residues. CDR1 and CDR2 (germline): DFQATT, SNEGSKA (reference sequence). CDR3 protein: CSANREGISNEQFF.

This rearrangement joins TRBV5-1 to TRBJ2-7; the TCRdb call, TRBD2, lacks DNA for checking. The CDR3 consists of 14 residues. CDR1 SGHRS and CDR2 YFSETQ come from the germline V gene. This chain's CDR3 is CASRAGTSAYEQYF.

The chain recombines TRBV28 with TRBJ2-1; TCRdb lists TRBD2, though no DNA is available to test this call. Germline V lookup: CDR1 MDHEN, CDR2 SYDVKM. The CDR3 extends over 15 amino acids. This chain's CDR3 is CASSTWEDRLGEQFF. Variable domain in full (rest from reference TRBV28 and TRBJ2-1): DVKVTQSSRYLVKRTGEKVFLECVQDMDHENMFWYRQDPGLGLRLIYFSYDVKMKEKGDIPEGYSVSREKKERFSLILESASTNQTSMYLCASSTWEDRLGEQFFGPGTRLTVL.

The chain recombines TRBV12-3 or TRBV12-4 with TRBJ1-1; TCRdb picks TRBD1, but there is no DNA to check that call. CDR3 length: 14 residues. Here the CDR3 reads CASRGTGGRTEAFF.

The rearrangement joins TRBV24-1 to TRBJ2-1; TCRdb returns TRBD2, unconfirmable since there is no DNA. CDR3 length equals 17 residues. The germline V gene encodes CDR1 KGHDR and CDR2 SFDVKD. This chain's CDR3 is CATSGPSGEGVYNEQFF.

This chain links TRBV7-8 with TRBJ2-1; TCRdb gives TRBD1 as the D gene, but with no DNA this cannot be confirmed. Germline assignment: CDR1 SGHVS and CDR2 FQNEAQ. The CDR3 is 17 residues long. This CDR3 reads CASSSPSRQGYGNEQFF.

The rearrangement uses TRBV12-3 or TRBV12-4 and TRBJ1-1; the TCRdb call, TRBD1, lacks DNA for checking. The CDR3 runs 15 residues. The CDR3 sequence is CASSSVGGMNTEAFF.

J is TRBJ2-7 and V is TRBV5-1; TCRdb selects TRBD1, and the lack of DNA leaves this call unchecked. Germline CDR1 is SGHRS and CDR2 is YFSETQ. The CDR3 is made up of 12 amino acids. The CDR3 spells CASSGTAYEQYF.

The rearrangement uses TRBV5-1 and TRBJ2-3; the TCRdb call, TRBD2, lacks DNA for checking. The CDR3 contains 13 residues. The germline CDR1 and CDR2 sequences are SGHRS and YFSETQ. CDR3: CASSLVSEGEQYF.

The chain is built from TRBV6-5 and TRBJ2-7; lacking DNA, the TRBD1 call made by TCRdb goes unchecked. The germline V gene encodes CDR1 MNHEY and CDR2 SVGAGI. This CDR3 spans 16 amino acids. The chain's CDR3 is CASSYLSGRSSYEQYF.

J is TRBJ2-2 and V is TRBV6-1; no DNA is available, so the TRBD1 call from TCRdb remains unchecked. The CDR3 is 14 amino acids. The germline V gene has CDR1 MNHNS and CDR2 SASEGT. CDR3 sequence reads: CASRPTTGSRELFF.

The chain recombines TRBV20-1 with TRBJ2-7; TCRdb selects TRBD2, and the lack of DNA leaves this call unchecked. Germline lookup yields CDR1 DFQATT and CDR2 SNEGSKA (reference sequence). The CDR3 consists of 15 residues. CDR3 in amino acids: CSASPGLAVTYEQYF.